These T cell receptor beta chains were read from a single sample in a study of cytomegalovirus exposure and HLA in healthy donors. Method: immunoSEQ multiplex PCR; TCRdb's copy keeps in-frame clones and lacks some. This sample has 170,000 or so clones, with around four fifths found just once. The sequenced material came from PBMCs. All receptors derive from a woman younger than 45 in good health and CMV-seropositive. Each CDR3 is given with its conserved first and last residue. Fields, in order: V gene, J gene, clone size, CDR3 protein. Rows may omit the clone size; those that give it use once, few, many or a size class.

V: TRBV6-5; J: TRBJ1-2; size: -; CDR3: CASKGTDRNYGYTF
V: TRBV28; J: TRBJ2-7; size: -; CDR3: CASSPPDRGYEQYF
V: TRBV5-5; J: TRBJ1-2; size: -; CDR3: CASSQDWGSGGYGYTF
V: TRBV7-2; J: TRBJ2-2; size: few; CDR3: CASAWERTGELFF
V: TRBV11-2; J: TRBJ1-1; size: -; CDR3: CASSPTPGLNTEAFF
V: TRBV5-1; J: TRBJ2-2; size: -; CDR3: CASSPGQGAAGELFF
V: TRBV7-3; J: TRBJ2-7; size: -; CDR3: CASSTSSGPYEQYF
V: TRBV5-1; J: TRBJ2-7; size: -; CDR3: CASSYGHGSYEQYF
V: TRBV7-9; J: TRBJ2-7; size: once; CDR3: CASSFTLSGSYEQYF
V: TRBV7-2; J: TRBJ2-2; size: -; CDR3: CASSPYSIGELFF
V: TRBV5-1; J: TRBJ1-4; size: -; CDR3: CASSLALGDTTNEKLFF
V: TRBV5-1; J: TRBJ2-3; size: -; CDR3: CASSLRLAGGITDTQYF
V: TRBV4-1; J: TRBJ2-1; size: -; CDR3: CASSQETVAAANEQFF
V: TRBV11-2; J: TRBJ2-5; size: -; CDR3: CASSWLVSQETQYF
V: TRBV30; J: TRBJ2-7; size: -; CDR3: CAWSGLGGVDEQYF
V: TRBV19; J: TRBJ1-2; size: -; CDR3: CASSTTGMGVNYGYTF
V: TRBV4-1; J: TRBJ2-7; size: -; CDR3: CASTFPRGRDEQYF
V: TRBV2; J: TRBJ2-7; size: few; CDR3: CASSDARTEQYF
V: TRBV30; J: TRBJ2-7; size: -; CDR3: CAWSVQAGRYEQYF
V: TRBV6-4; J: TRBJ2-3; size: -; CDR3: CASKGQGVDTQYF
V: TRBV28; J: TRBJ1-2; size: -; CDR3: CASSFPDRVGYTF
V: TRBV11-2; J: TRBJ2-7; size: -; CDR3: CASSSTPGYEQYF
V: TRBV19; J: TRBJ1-1; size: -; CDR3: CASSMGVMNTEAFF
V: TRBV2; J: TRBJ1-1; size: few; CDR3: CASYRASLNTEAFF
V: TRBV6-6; J: TRBJ1-1; size: -; CDR3: CASSSGGATEAFF
V: TRBV9; J: TRBJ1-2; size: -; CDR3: CASSVGGTGFVYTF
V: TRBV7-9; J: TRBJ1-4; size: few; CDR3: CASSGDRRANEKLFF
V: TRBV6-5; J: TRBJ2-5; size: -; CDR3: CASSYSIEETQYF
V: TRBV5-8; J: TRBJ1-1; size: once; CDR3: CASSFGRDTEAFF
V: TRBV5-1; J: TRBJ1-2; size: -; CDR3: CASSSGTMTVNYGYTF
V: TRBV6-6; J: TRBJ2-5; size: -; CDR3: CASSYLAGQETQYF
V: TRBV28; J: TRBJ1-1; size: -; CDR3: CASSGGQGIRETEAFF